The next 8 T cell receptor beta chains were all read from a single sample in a study of T cell responses to AZD1222 COVID-19 vaccine. Produced via immunoSEQ multiplex PCR; TCRdb's table is partial and in-frame only. The sample shows about 150,000 clones, just over 90% of them seen only once. The sample was peripheral blood, taken 28 days after the second AZD1222 dose. Receptors were obtained from an adult who received the AZD1222 COVID-19 vaccine.

This rearrangement joins TRBV18 to TRBJ1-3, with a weak D call TRBD1 (6 bases). The CDR3 totals 14 residues. Trimming cost V 2 bases and J 4 bases, with 9 bases left between them. CDR1 KGHSH and CDR2 LQKENI come from the germline V gene. Here the CDR3 reads CASSPTGGGNTIYF. The CDR3 DNA reads as TGTGCCAGCTCACCAACGGGGGGCGGAAACACCATATATTTT.

The chain is built from TRBV29-1 and TRBJ2-3, with TRBD1 matching over 7 bases. V shed 3 bases and J 4 bases; nucleotides not matched to a gene: 7. The CDR3 has 14 amino acids. CDR1 is SQVTM and CDR2 is ANQGSEA in the germline V gene. In nucleotides, the CDR3 is TGCAGCGTTGATCCCCCGGGACAGTCAGATACGCAGTATTTT. This codes for CSVDPPGQSDTQYF.

This chain uses TRBV2 with TRBJ1-1; no firm D call. Deletions cut 4 bases from V and 1 base from J, with 10 bases between. The germline V gene has CDR1 SNHLY and CDR2 FYNNEI. CDR3 length: 14 amino acids. CDR3: CASSVSRQNTEAFF. The CDR3, as DNA: TGTGCCAGCAGTGTATCGAGACAGAACACTGAAGCTTTCTTT.

The chain joins TRBV5-1 to TRBJ2-7, with 8 bases fitting TRBD1. V lost 3 bases, J lost 7 bases, and 9 bases stayed unmatched. CDR3 length equals 14 residues. Per the germline V gene, CDR1 is SGHRS and CDR2 is YFSETQ. In nucleotides, the CDR3 is TGCGCCAGCAGCTCGCCCGACAGGGGCAGGGAGCAGTACTTC. Its translation is CASSSPDRGREQYF.

The chain recombines TRBV25-1 with TRBJ2-3; TRBD2 is a possible D gene (7 bases). V lost 1 base, J lost 5 bases, and 13 bases lay in between. Germline loops: CDR1 MGHDK, CDR2 SYGVNS. The CDR3 is 15 amino acids. In DNA, the CDR3 is TGTGCCAGCAGTGAATTTAGGGGGGGCAGAGATACGCAGTATTTT. Translated, it gives CASSEFRGGRDTQYF.

The rearrangement links TRBV2 to TRBJ2-1, with 7 bases identical to TRBD2. Germline CDR1 SNHLY, CDR2 FYNNEI. The CDR3 totals 14 residues. V lost 6 bases to trimming and J lost 6 bases; unmatched junction nucleotides: 8. The chain's CDR3 is CASRAGTIPNEQFF. The CDR3 DNA is TGTGCCAGCAGAGCCGGGACTATCCCCAATGAGCAGTTCTTC.

A few counts support this clone. It is unclear where the CDR3 begins or ends on the DNA, so no DNA is shown, and the CDR3 is as TCRdb lists it. The J gene is TRBJ1-1, the V gene TRBV5-6; TRBD1 is the table's D call and was not checked against the DNA. The CDR3 comprises 13 residues, both ends counted. CDR1 and CDR2 (germline): SGHDT, YYEEEE. CDR3 sequence reads: CASSFGLGAATFF.

The rearrangement links TRBV7-2 to TRBJ2-2; D is uncertain. This CDR3 is 16 amino acids long. Germline V lookup: CDR1 SGHTA, CDR2 FQGNSA. Trimming removed 5 bases from V and 5 bases from J, with 18 bases in between. Here the CDR3 reads CASSAGSGRGTGELFF. The CDR3 DNA is TGTGCCAGCAGCGCAGGCTCCGGGCGTGGGACCGGGGAGCTGTTTTTT.